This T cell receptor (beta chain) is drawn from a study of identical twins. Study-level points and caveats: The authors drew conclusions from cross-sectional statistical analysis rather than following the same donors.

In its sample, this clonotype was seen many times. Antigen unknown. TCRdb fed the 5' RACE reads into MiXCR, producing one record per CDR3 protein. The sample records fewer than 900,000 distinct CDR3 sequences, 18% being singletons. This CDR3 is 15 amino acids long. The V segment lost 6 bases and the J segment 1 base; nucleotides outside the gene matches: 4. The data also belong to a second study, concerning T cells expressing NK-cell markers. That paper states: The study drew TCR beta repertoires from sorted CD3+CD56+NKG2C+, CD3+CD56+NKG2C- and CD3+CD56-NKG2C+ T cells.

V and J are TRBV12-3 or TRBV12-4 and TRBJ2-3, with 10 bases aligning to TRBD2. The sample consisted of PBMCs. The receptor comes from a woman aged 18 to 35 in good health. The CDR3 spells CASRPGTSGTDTQYF. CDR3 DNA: TGTGCCAGCAGACCCGGGACTAGCGGCACAGATACGCAGTATTTT.